This T cell receptor (beta chain) was recorded in a study of cytomegalovirus exposure and HLA in healthy donors. Study-wide points: TCR beta chains associated with HLA were, in a later analysis, more clonally expanded than equally common others. Researchers had no immune exposure information except CMV serostatus available. Diagnosis of cytomegalovirus status made by the classifier reportedly showed high specificity and sensitivity.

Primers: 60 Vbeta forward and 13 Jbeta reverse. Original processing methods: Among the unique TCR beta chains that a later analysis counted, roughly 80 million in all, about 12 million were shared. Assay used: immunoSEQ multiplex PCR; TCRdb lists only in-frame clones, some missing. V, J and clone size are taken as reported in that table, and D and trimming were inferred from the DNA itself. The ten most abundant clones cover approximately 8.9% of a sample with some 51,000 clones. Germline trimming cut 3 bases from V and 2 bases from J; bases unmatched to any gene: 11. CDR3 size: 17 residues. A word on this clone: The antigen remains unidentified.

The chain joins TRBV23-1 to TRBJ1-2; 8 bases line up with TRBD1. TRBV23-1 falls under the ORF class, with uncertain function. The sequencing input was PBMCs. The sequence was collected from a man aged 45-65 years in good health and CMV-seropositive. This CDR3 is CASSHERGQGANYGYTF. CDR3 coding DNA: TGCGCCAGCAGTCATGAAAGAGGGCAGGGGGCGAACTATGGCTACACCTTC.